These 22 T cell receptor beta chains originate from one sample sequenced in a study of T-cell reconstitution after alpha-beta-depleted transplantation in children. Preparing the TCRbeta library involved the use of unique molecular identifiers. TCRdb re-derived calls from the PCR reads in MiXCR, one entry per CDR3 protein. The sample includes about 210,000 distinct CDR3 sequences, roughly a sixth seen only once; the top ten take around 45%. Specimen: PBMCs, mostly from graft donor cells, collected 360 days after TCRalphabeta/CD19-depleted stem cell transplant. These TCRs come from a male patient between 2 and 10 years old who had a stem cell transplant for acute lymphoblastic leukemia, so the T cells may come from the graft donor.

This clonotype occurred a few times. The chain couples TRBV20-1 to TRBJ1-2; the match to TRBD1 covers 10 bases. This CDR3 has 17 amino acids. Trimming at V came to 4 bases and at J to 6 bases, leaving 17 bases not matched to a gene. Germline loops: CDR1 DFQATT, CDR2 SNEGSKA (reference sequence). CDR3 DNA: TGCAGTGCTACGCCATTTATCTCTGACAGGGGGCTGGATGGCTACACCTTC. Translated, it gives CSATPFISDRGLDGYTF.

There are a few counts of this clonotype. The V call is TRBV10-2, the J call TRBJ1-2, with D perhaps TRBD1 (5 bases). V was pared by 11 bases and J by 6 bases, with 13 bases between. The CDR3 is made up of 11 amino acids. CDR1 is WSHSY and CDR2 is SAAADI in the germline V gene. The DNA for the CDR3 is TGCGCCGGCCGGGACGGGGATGGCTACACCTTC. Its protein product is CAGRDGDGYTF.

The rearrangement joins TRBV4-2 to TRBJ2-1; D is possibly TRBD2 (6 bases). The CDR3 spans 16 residues. Germline V gene data show CDR1 as LGHNA and CDR2 as YNFKEQ. The V end lost 2 bases, the J end lost 8 bases, and 19 bases lay between the germline ends. The CDR3 DNA reads as TGTGCCAGCAGCCAAAGGAGGGGAGGCGGGGCGGATGAGCAGTTCTTC. It is translated as CASSQRRGGGADEQFF.

This clonotype has only a few counts. The rearrangement uses TRBV5-6 and TRBJ2-1; TRBD1 agrees at 7 bases. The V gene's germline CDR1 is SGHDT and CDR2 YYEEEE. The CDR3 sequence is 18 residues long. J was trimmed by 4 bases and V by 4 bases; bases with no gene match: 17. The CDR3 loop is CASSQGGISRGRYNEQFF. The CDR3 nucleotides read TGTGCCAGCAGCCAAGGGGGCATCAGCCGGGGTAGGTACAATGAGCAGTTCTTC.

This clonotype occurred a few times. The rearrangement links TRBV28 to TRBJ1-4; no clear D. V dropped 4 bases and J dropped 7 bases, with 16 bases sitting between them. Germline V gives CDR1 MDHEN, CDR2 SYDVKM. There are 15 residues in the CDR3. The CDR3 region has the DNA TGTGCCAGCAGTTACTCCCCCGGGTACGGTGAAAAACTGTTTTTT. Translating gives CASSYSPGYGEKLFF. Full variable domain (rest looked up from reference TRBV28 and TRBJ1-4): DVKVTQSSRYLVKRTGEKVFLECVQDMDHENMFWYRQDPGLGLRLIYFSYDVKMKEKGDIPEGYSVSREKKERFSLILESASTNQTSMYLCASSYSPGYGEKLFFGSGTQLSVL.

The chain carries TRBV12-3 or TRBV12-4 and TRBJ2-7; TRBD2 matches 7 bases. The ends lost 5 bases at V and 7 bases at J; junction bases unmatched: 14. The CDR3 is 15 residues long. CDR3 sequence: CASSPRDYGQKEQYF. The DNA for the CDR3 is TGTGCCAGCAGTCCCCGGGACTATGGCCAAAAGGAGCAGTACTTC.

This clonotype was observed a handful of times. The gene calls are TRBV15 and TRBJ2-1; D remains unclear. The CDR3 runs to 15 residues. The V end lost 0 bases, the J end lost 9 bases, and 15 bases lay between the germline ends. The germline CDR1 and CDR2 sequences are LNHNV and YYDKDF (reference sequence). The CDR3 bases are TGTGCCACCAGCAGAGACCGAAGTCCGGCGACTGAGCAGTTCTTC. It is translated as CATSRDRSPATEQFF.

The chain uses TRBV4-1 and TRBJ2-7; TRBD2 aligns across 10 bases. The J segment lost 5 bases and the V segment lost 1 base, leaving 11 bases of the junction unmatched. Germline-derived CDR1 and CDR2 are MGHRA and YSYEKL. This CDR3 spans 17 amino acids. The CDR3: CASSQGSRLAGVNEQYF. In DNA, the CDR3 is TGCGCCAGCAGCCAAGGCTCCAGACTAGCGGGTGTGAACGAGCAGTACTTC.

As for this clonotype: No DNA is shown, since the ends of the CDR3 on it are uncertain; the CDR3 is the one TCRdb lists. This CDR3 reads CASSSSGRMEQYF. The chain employs TRBV6-2 or TRBV6-3 and TRBJ2-7; the table names TRBD1, a call not compared with the DNA. From its first to its last residue, the CDR3 has 13 amino acids. Germline CDR1 is MNHEY and CDR2 is SVGEGT.

The DNA for the CDR3 is TGCGCCAGCAGCCAAGGAGTAGCCGGGGTCTCCTACAATGAGCAGTTCTTC. This codes for CASSQGVAGVSYNEQFF. The rearrangement joins TRBV4-3 to TRBJ2-1, with D possibly being TRBD2 (5 bases). V lost 1 base to trimming and J lost 0 bases, with 13 bases between them. The germline V gene has CDR1 LGHNA and CDR2 YSLEER. CDR3 length: 17 residues.

The chain joins TRBV20-1 to TRBJ2-2; possibly TRBD2 for D (5 bases). The germline V and J ends were trimmed by 5 bases and 7 bases, with 17 bases remaining between them. The CDR3 runs to 14 residues. In germline, CDR1 is DFQATT, CDR2 SNEGSKA (reference sequence). The CDR3 reads CSAPRDGGNGELFF. CDR3 in DNA: TGCAGTGCTCCCCGTGATGGAGGAAACGGGGAGCTGTTTTTT.

V is TRBV12-3 or TRBV12-4 and J is TRBJ2-5; D possibly corresponds to TRBD1 (5 bases). V gave up 3 bases and J gave up 4 bases, with 12 bases separating them. This CDR3 region has 14 residues. The CDR3 loop reads CASSFSIGAETQYF. The CDR3 DNA follows: TGTGCCAGCAGTTTCTCCATAGGGGCAGAGACCCAGTACTTC.

This clonotype appeared many times. J is TRBJ2-2 and V is TRBV12-3 or TRBV12-4; D remains unclear. This CDR3 comprises 15 residues. Trimming left V 0 bases short and J 7 bases short, with 12 bases between. CDR3 nucleotide sequence: TGTGCCAGCAGTTTAGCCGGGTTCGGTGACGGGGAGCTGTTTTTT. Translated: CASSLAGFGDGELFF.

The chain couples TRBV4-1 to TRBJ1-1; TRBD1 matches 10 bases. The V gene end was trimmed by 4 bases and the J gene end by 11 bases; junction bases not matched to a gene: 10. The CDR3 totals 14 residues. The germline V gene has CDR1 MGHRA and CDR2 YSYEKL. The CDR3 loop reads CASSRGQGRPEAFF. The DNA for the CDR3 is TGCGCCAGCAGCCGGGGACAGGGGCGACCCGAGGCTTTCTTT.

This clonotype was picked up many times. J is TRBJ1-5 and V is TRBV12-3 or TRBV12-4, with D maybe TRBD1 (5 bases). This CDR3 region has 14 residues. V was pared by 3 bases and J by 4 bases, with 10 bases between. DNA of the CDR3: TGTGCCAGCAGTTTGAGGTGGGGGAATCAGCCCCAGCATTTT. Translation gives CASSLRWGNQPQHF.

This clonotype was detected a few times. V usage is TRBV7-9 and J usage is TRBJ1-4, with D perhaps TRBD1 (5 bases). This CDR3 is 18 amino acids long. The V and J ends lost 3 bases and 5 bases respectively, with 22 bases between them. Germline V gene sequence: CDR1 SEHNR, CDR2 FQNEAQ (reference sequence). DNA of the CDR3: TGTGCCAGCAGCTTTCCGGGGGACGGTGCCTTGAGGAATGAAAAACTGTTTTTT. Encoded protein: CASSFPGDGALRNEKLFF.

The chain couples TRBV18 to TRBJ2-7; the D gene is possibly TRBD1 (5 bases). V dropped 2 bases and J dropped 3 bases, with 8 bases sitting between them. This CDR3 spans 13 amino acids. Germline-derived CDR1 and CDR2 are KGHSH and LQKENI. CDR3 residues: CASSPTDSYEQYF. The DNA of the CDR3 is TGTGCCAGCTCACCAACAGACAGCTACGAGCAGTACTTC.

The J gene is TRBJ2-5, the V gene TRBV7-2; D gene unclear. With 5 bases removed from V and 5 bases from J, the gap between germline ends came to 12 bases. This CDR3 is built from 13 residues. Per the germline V gene, CDR1 is SGHTA and CDR2 is FQGNSA. The CDR3 sequence is CASSPAGGETQYF. CDR3 coding DNA: TGTGCCAGCAGCCCCGCCGGCGGCGAGACCCAGTACTTC.

V is TRBV24-1 and J is TRBJ1-5, with TRBD1 as a possible D gene (6 bases). The CDR3 contains 15 residues. Trimming removed 6 bases from V and 6 bases from J, with 17 bases in between. CDR1 KGHDR and CDR2 SFDVKD come from the germline V gene. DNA for the CDR3: TGTGCCACCAGTCAGGCAGGGGAGGGGATTCAGCCCCAGCATTTT. Its protein product is CATSQAGEGIQPQHF.

This clonotype was found a few times. V and J are TRBV19 and TRBJ2-2, with 8 bases lining up with TRBD1. CDR3 length: 16 amino acids. V dropped 1 base and J dropped 1; count of bases not matched to a gene: 2. Germline CDR1 is LNHDA and CDR2 is SQIVND (reference sequence). The CDR3 reads CASSIAGTGNTGELFF. The CDR3 bases are TGTGCCAGTAGTATAGCCGGGACAGGGAACACCGGGGAGCTGTTTTTT. The variable domain in full, completed from reference TRBV19 and TRBJ2-2, reads DGGITQSPKYLFRKEGQNVTLSCEQNLNHDAMYWYRQDPGQGLRLIYYSQIVNDFQKGDIAEGYSVSREKKESFPLTVTSAQKNPTAFYLCASSIAGTGNTGELFFGEGSRLTVL.

This clonotype was counted a few times. This CDR3 reads CASSQDSRGANTGELFF. In nucleotides, the CDR3 is TGTGCCAGCAGCCAAGATAGTCGCGGAGCGAACACCGGGGAGCTGTTTTTT. The chain employs TRBV4-2 and TRBJ2-2; D remains unclear. V was cut by 0 bases and J by 0 bases, with 11 bases left in between. Germline CDR1 is LGHNA and CDR2 is YNFKEQ. CDR3 length: 17 amino acids.

This clonotype has only a few counts. The chain couples TRBV4-2 to TRBJ2-7; 7 positions match TRBD2. The CDR3 consists of 13 residues. The V gene end was trimmed by 1 base and the J gene end by 9 bases; junction bases not matched to a gene: 6. Germline CDR1 is LGHNA and CDR2 is YNFKEQ. The CDR3 protein is CASSQGEGGWQYF. The CDR3 DNA follows: TGTGCCAGCAGCCAAGGGGAGGGAGGATGGCAGTACTTC.